These 21 T cell receptor beta chains were all obtained from the same sample, sequenced in a study of Graves' ophthalmopathy and Graves' hyperthyroidism. Amplification from RNA transcripts yielded the TCR beta CDR3 regions. The authors performed first-round RT-PCR with HTBI primers and then a second-round multiplex PCR. TCRdb reanalysed the multiplex PCR reads using MiXCR and keeps one entry per CDR3 protein. This sample has 200,000 to 250,000 distinct CDR3 sequences; about 22% occur once, and the top ten carry about 46%. The specimen was peripheral blood. These receptors came from a woman aged 45-59 years with Graves' ophthalmopathy.

This clonotype has at least ten counts. The rearrangement links TRBV15 to TRBJ1-2; D might be TRBD1 (5 bases). The germline V and J ends were trimmed by 2 bases and 0 bases, with 13 bases remaining between them. The V gene's germline CDR1 is LNHNV and CDR2 YYDKDF (reference sequence). The CDR3 extends over 16 amino acids. This CDR3 reads CATSRSGAFANYGYTF. The CDR3 region has the DNA TGTGCCACCAGCAGATCTGGGGCCTTCGCTAACTATGGCTACACCTTC.

This clonotype was found many times. This CDR3 reads CASSNEETQYF. CDR3 DNA: TGTGCCAGCAGCAACGAAGAGACCCAGTACTTC. The chain recombines TRBV6-5 with TRBJ2-5; no firm D call. This CDR3 comprises 11 residues. CDR1 and CDR2 (germline): MNHEY, SVGAGI. V dropped 6 bases and J dropped 3 bases, with 5 bases sitting between them.

V is TRBV27 and J is TRBJ2-7; D unresolved. This CDR3 is 13 amino acids long. The germline V gene encodes CDR1 MNHEY and CDR2 SMNVEV (reference sequence). V lost 4 bases and J lost 0, with 7 bases in between. CDR3 amino acids: CASSSQGSYEQYF. The CDR3 nucleotides read TGTGCCAGCAGTTCACAAGGCTCCTACGAGCAGTACTTC.

Many counts were recorded for this clonotype. CDR3 sequence (DNA): TGTGCCACCAGCGCGGCGCTTCGAGATGCCGAGCAGTACTTC. Residues: CATSAALRDAEQYF. V gene TRBV15 combines with J gene TRBJ2-7, with unresolved D. V lost 5 bases and J lost 6, with 17 bases in between. Germline loops: CDR1 LNHNV, CDR2 YYDKDF (reference sequence). CDR3 length: 14 amino acids.

This clonotype was observed at least ten times. V and J are TRBV19 and TRBJ2-5, with D perhaps TRBD2 (5 bases). Trimming stripped 5 bases from V and 7 bases from J, with 20 bases between. The CDR3 contains 15 residues. Germline V gives CDR1 LNHDA, CDR2 SQIVND (reference sequence). The CDR3 is CASSLRLAGWGTQYF. Here the CDR3 DNA reads TGTGCCAGTAGTTTGCGGCTAGCTGGATGGGGGACCCAGTACTTC.

This clonotype appeared many times. V usage is TRBV2 and J usage is TRBJ2-7; weak D call: TRBD1 (6 bases). The CDR3 covers 13 residues. V lost 6 bases to trimming and J lost 2 bases, with 11 bases between them. The germline V gene has CDR1 SNHLY and CDR2 FYNNEI. The CDR3 sequence is CASSDRQAYEQYF. In DNA form, the CDR3 reads TGTGCCAGCAGCGACAGACAGGCCTACGAGCAGTACTTC.

This clonotype was detected only a few times. The chain links TRBV19 to TRBJ1-1; 8 positions match TRBD1. Germline loops: CDR1 LNHDA, CDR2 SQIVND (reference sequence). This CDR3 contains 19 residues. J lost 0 bases, V lost 8 bases, and 20 bases had no gene match. The CDR3 coding sequence is TGTGCCAGTCGCGGAAGGACAGGGCAAAATCGTCCGATGAACACTGAAGCTTTCTTT. Translated: CASRGRTGQNRPMNTEAFF.

The chain recombines TRBV18 with TRBJ1-5; TRBD1 is a possible D gene (5 bases). The V gene's germline CDR1 is KGHSH and CDR2 LQKENI. The CDR3 sequence is 14 residues long. Deletions cut 3 bases from V and 5 bases from J, with 11 bases between. This CDR3 is CASSPNRKHQPQHF. CDR3 coding DNA: TGTGCCAGCTCACCGAACAGGAAACATCAGCCCCAGCATTTT. The full variable domain, its missing parts supplied by reference TRBV18 and TRBJ1-5, is NAGVMQNPRHLVRRRGQEARLRCSPMKGHSHVYWYRQLPEEGLKFMVYLQKENIIDESGMPKERFSAEFPKEGPSILRIQQVVRGDSAAYFCASSPNRKHQPQHFGDGTRLSIL.

The rearrangement joins TRBV4-1 to TRBJ2-2; D possibly corresponds to TRBD1 (6 bases). This CDR3 spans 18 amino acids. Germline values: CDR1 MGHRA, CDR2 YSYEKL. Trimming left V 1 base short and J 4 bases short, with 19 bases between. The CDR3 DNA follows: TGCGCCAGCAGCCAAGGCCTTAACCGCAGAGGGGGCACCGGGGAGCTGTTTTTT. Its protein is CASSQGLNRRGGTGELFF.

This clonotype came up once. The chain recombines TRBV19 with TRBJ1-1, with TRBD1 matching over 7 bases. CDR1 is LNHDA, CDR2 SQIVND, per germline (reference sequence). The V segment lost 3 bases and the J segment 4 bases; nucleotides outside the gene matches: 5. There are 14 residues in the CDR3. CDR3 nucleotides: TGTGCCAGTAGTATTGGAGGGGGCTTCACTGAAGCTTTCTTT. This gives the protein CASSIGGGFTEAFF.

Worth noting for this clonotype: The conserved final phenylalanine or tryptophan is absent from the CDR3, which likely points to a read error. The rearrangement links TRBV27 to TRBJ1-1, with D uncertain. The germline V and J ends were trimmed by 4 bases and 3 bases, with 15 bases remaining between them. Germline V gene sequence: CDR1 MNHEY, CDR2 SMNVEV (reference sequence). The CDR3 covers 15 residues. CDR3: CASSSPAGGDTEAFS. The CDR3 nucleotides are TGTGCCAGCAGTTCGCCGGCTGGTGGGGACACTGAAGCTTTCTCT.

V and J are TRBV14 and TRBJ1-1, with 8 bases that match TRBD1. V lost 5 bases, J lost 5 bases, and 4 bases stayed unmatched. Germline CDR1 is SGHDN and CDR2 is FVKESK. The CDR3 runs 13 residues. The CDR3, as DNA: TGTGCCAGCAGCGGCCACAGGGGGACTGAAGCTTTCTTT. It translates to CASSGHRGTEAFF. The full variable domain, rest sourced from reference TRBV14 and TRBJ1-1, is EAGVTQFPSHSVIEKGQTVTLRCDPISGHDNLYWYRRVMGKEIKFLLHFVKESKQDESGMPNNRFLAERTGGTYSTLKVQPAELEDSGVYFCASSGHRGTEAFFGQGTRLTVV.

This clonotype has a count of ten or more. The rearrangement joins TRBV24-1 to TRBJ2-2, with D hard to call. Trimming left V 4 bases short and J 2 bases short, with 16 bases between. The germline V gene encodes CDR1 KGHDR and CDR2 SFDVKD. This CDR3 has 17 residues. The CDR3 protein is CATSDPPRQSNTGELFF. Written as DNA, the CDR3 is TGTGCCACCAGTGACCCCCCGCGGCAGAGCAACACCGGGGAGCTGTTTTTT.

This clonotype has more than one count but fewer than ten. J is TRBJ2-5 and V is TRBV6-2 or TRBV6-3; TRBD1 matches 10 bases. V lost 7 bases, J lost 5 bases, and 10 bases stayed unmatched. This CDR3 has 15 residues. The germline V gene has CDR1 MNHEY and CDR2 SVGEGT. The CDR3 DNA reads TGTGCCAGCACCGTACCGGGACAGGGGTTTGAGACCCAGTACTTC. Encoded protein: CASTVPGQGFETQYF.

This clonotype was counted many times. This chain uses TRBV19 with TRBJ2-7; possible D gene TRBD1, 5 bases. Germline CDR1 reads LNHDA; CDR2 reads SQIVND (reference sequence). V was pared by 10 bases and J by 3 bases, with 19 bases between. The CDR3 has 14 amino acids. The CDR3 is CATSLGQEYYEQYF. DNA for the CDR3: TGTGCCACTTCCCTGGGGCAGGAGTACTACGAGCAGTACTTC.

In this sample, this clonotype turned up many times. CDR3 sequence: CASSPSSPGQGAYGYGYTF. The CDR3 DNA reads as TGTGCCAGCAGTCCTTCCTCACCGGGACAGGGGGCGTATGGCTATGGCTACACCTTC. The chain links TRBV27 to TRBJ1-2, with 12 bases matching TRBD1. The length of the CDR3 is 19 residues. Germline V gene lookup returns CDR1 MNHEY and CDR2 SMNVEV (reference sequence). V lost 5 bases to trimming and J lost 4 bases; unmatched junction nucleotides: 17.

This clonotype was counted ten times or more. The gene calls are TRBV11-1 and TRBJ2-2; D could derive from TRBD1 or TRBD2 (5 bases each). Germline V CDR1 and CDR2: SGHAT, FQDESV (reference sequence). V lost 5 bases and J lost 0, with 19 bases in between. CDR3 size: 18 residues. The CDR3 coding sequence is TGTGCCAGCAGCGTAAAGTGGCAGGGACCTACGAACACCGGGGAGCTGTTTTTT. This sequence encodes CASSVKWQGPTNTGELFF.

This clonotype has more than one count but fewer than ten. The CDR3 sequence is CASSQDWGRDIQYF. The CDR3 region has the DNA TGCGCCAGCAGCCAAGACTGGGGTCGGGACATTCAGTACTTC. V gene TRBV4-1 combines with J gene TRBJ2-4; D ambiguous. The CDR3 spans 14 residues. Trimming shortened V by 0 bases and J by 8 bases, and 11 bases separated the two germline ends. CDR1 and CDR2 from the germline V gene are MGHRA and YSYEKL.

V is TRBV7-9 and J is TRBJ1-5; tentatively, D is TRBD1 (5 bases). The V gene lost 4 bases and the J gene lost 0 bases, with 10 bases spanning the gap. The CDR3 extends over 15 amino acids. Germline-derived CDR1 and CDR2 are SEHNR and FQNEAQ (reference sequence). CDR3 amino acids: CASSWDHDSNQPQHF. DNA of the CDR3: TGTGCCAGCAGCTGGGACCACGATAGCAATCAGCCCCAGCATTTT.

This clonotype was picked up a small number of times. The rearrangement uses TRBV4-2 and TRBJ2-5, with D perhaps matching TRBD1 or TRBD2 (5 bases each). Germline V CDR1 and CDR2: LGHNA, YNFKEQ. This CDR3 has 13 residues. V was clipped by 8 bases and J by 5 bases, with 15 bases between them. DNA of the CDR3: TGTGCCAGCTCCAGGGCCGGGGTGGAGACCCAGTACTTC. Its translation: CASSRAGVETQYF.

The chain joins TRBV6-1 to TRBJ2-7; 8 bases line up with TRBD1. With V trimmed by 7 bases and J by 1 base, 3 bases remained unmatched. Looked up from germline, CDR1 is MNHNS and CDR2 is SASEGT. The CDR3 is made up of 13 amino acids. CDR3 coding DNA: TGTGCCAGCATCAGGACAGGGTCCTACGAGCAGTACTTC. Translation gives CASIRTGSYEQYF.